The 16 T cell receptor beta chains listed next were all sequenced from one sample in a study of response to subunit inactivated influenza vaccine. TCRdb reanalysed the RT-PCR reads using MiXCR and keeps one entry per CDR3 protein. Of about 650,000 distinct CDR3 sequences listed, 15% to 18% are singletons. The specimen comprised PBMCs from blood, sampled roughly 12 days after vaccination. These receptors were obtained from a man aged 45-65 years who received an inactivated influenza vaccine.

Many counts were recorded for this clonotype. An end of the junction differs from the germline gene, which may be a read error. The rearrangement uses TRBV7-2 and TRBJ2-7; D unclear. This CDR3 has 14 residues. Per the germline V gene, CDR1 is SGHTA and CDR2 is FQGNSA. Here the CDR3 reads CASSLAQSSYEQYF. The CDR3 coding sequence is TGCGCCAGCAGCTTGGCCCAGAGCTCCTACGAGCAGTACTTC.

The chain employs TRBV10-3 and TRBJ1-1, with 7 bases matching TRBD1. CDR1 and CDR2 from the germline V gene are ENHRY and SYGVKD. The CDR3 runs 14 residues. The trim removed 2 bases at V and 3 bases at J, leaving 3 bases unmatched. The CDR3 here is CAISEARGDTEAFF. The CDR3 coding sequence is TGTGCCATCAGTGAGGCCAGGGGGGACACTGAAGCTTTCTTT.

This chain links TRBV29-1 with TRBJ2-7, with D possibly being TRBD2 (6 bases). V was trimmed by 3 bases and J by 0 bases, leaving 15 bases between them. The germline gives CDR1 SQVTM, CDR2 ANQGSEA. CDR3 size: 15 residues. CDR3 nucleotide sequence: TGCAGCGTTGAGTTATGGGGGGTCAGCTCCTACGAGCAGTACTTC. Residues: CSVELWGVSSYEQYF.

This clonotype occurred a few times. The chain carries TRBV27 and TRBJ1-1; 9 bases fit TRBD1. The J segment lost 4 bases and the V segment lost 4 bases, leaving 13 bases of the junction unmatched. The CDR3 has 17 amino acids. Per germline, CDR1 MNHEY and CDR2 SMNVEV (reference sequence). CDR3 nucleotides: TGTGCCAGCAGTTCAGTAGGGGACAGGGCTGGGCGCACTGAAGCTTTCTTT. This gives the protein CASSSVGDRAGRTEAFF.

V gene TRBV7-2 combines with J gene TRBJ2-7; possibly TRBD1 for D (6 bases). The germline CDR1 and CDR2 sequences are SGHTA and FQGNSA. The CDR3 is 13 amino acids. V lost 5 bases and J 3 bases, leaving 11 bases between the germline ends. The CDR3 bases are TGTGCCAGCAGCACGCGACAGGACTACGAGCAGTACTTC. Protein sequence: CASSTRQDYEQYF.

The V gene is TRBV28, the J gene TRBJ2-1, with unresolved D. The CDR3 has 15 amino acids. Germline CDR1 is MDHEN and CDR2 is SYDVKM. The V end lost 5 bases, the J end lost 8 bases, and 19 bases lay between the germline ends. The CDR3 here is CASSTFAAKGDEQFF. Written as DNA, the CDR3 is TGTGCCAGCAGTACGTTTGCGGCCAAGGGCGATGAGCAGTTCTTC.

The genes are TRBV30 and TRBJ1-1; D gene unclear. The V gene lost 4 bases and the J gene lost 5 bases, with 8 bases spanning the gap. Germline-derived CDR1 and CDR2 are GTSNPN and SVGIG (reference sequence). This CDR3 has 11 residues. CDR3 sequence (DNA): TGTGCCTGGATCTGGAGGACTGAAGCTTTCTTT. Translating gives CAWIWRTEAFF.

The chain is built from TRBV5-1 and TRBJ1-4; possible D gene TRBD1, 5 bases. Trimming shortened V by 4 bases and J by 0 bases, and 13 bases separated the two germline ends. Per the germline V gene, CDR1 is SGHRS and CDR2 is YFSETQ. This CDR3 region has 16 residues. CDR3 sequence reads: CASSTGRSATNEKLFF. Here the CDR3 DNA reads TGCGCCAGCAGCACGGGACGGAGTGCAACTAATGAAAAACTGTTTTTT.

V is TRBV5-1 and J is TRBJ2-1; TRBD2 aligns across 9 bases. V was pared by 6 bases and J by 0 bases, with 7 bases of the junction left unmatched. The CDR3 loop spans 16 amino acids. The germline gives CDR1 SGHRS, CDR2 YFSETQ. CDR3 bases: TGCGCCAGCACCTATAGCGGGGGAGTCTCCTACAATGAGCAGTTCTTC. Encoded protein: CASTYSGGVSYNEQFF.

The chain recombines TRBV12-3 or TRBV12-4 with TRBJ2-1; 12 bases map to TRBD2. With 6 bases clipped from V and 7 bases from J, the junction kept 7 bases outside the gene matches. The CDR3 extends over 15 amino acids. The CDR3 loop reads CASRALAGGPNEQFF. The CDR3 DNA follows: TGTGCCAGCAGAGCCCTAGCGGGAGGGCCGAATGAGCAGTTCTTC.

The chain uses TRBV28 and TRBJ1-5; D unclear. V was pared by 5 bases and J by 7 bases, with 15 bases between. Germline V CDR1 and CDR2: MDHEN, SYDVKM. The CDR3 sequence is 14 residues long. The CDR3 sequence: CASSPLESWQPQHF. The CDR3 region has the DNA TGTGCCAGCAGTCCCCTTGAAAGCTGGCAGCCCCAGCATTTT.

This clonotype has a count of ten or more. The rearrangement uses TRBV29-1 and TRBJ2-7; 7 bases are a match to TRBD1. The CDR3 totals 14 residues. Germline trimming cut 0 bases from V and 2 bases from J; bases unmatched to any gene: 4. The V gene's germline CDR1 is SQVTM and CDR2 ANQGSEA. The CDR3 loop reads CSVEDRQGAYEQYF. In nucleotides, the CDR3 is TGCAGCGTTGAAGATCGTCAGGGGGCCTACGAGCAGTACTTC.

The chain is built from TRBV7-2 and TRBJ2-3; tentative D call: TRBD1 (6 bases). Per the germline V gene, CDR1 is SGHTA and CDR2 is FQGNSA. V gave up 5 bases and J gave up 0 bases, with 12 bases separating them. CDR3 length: 15 residues. The CDR3 coding sequence is TGTGCCAGCAGCAACAGACAGGTTAGCACAGATACGCAGTATTTT. It codes for CASSNRQVSTDTQYF.

CDR3 in amino acids: CASSYTLAGAYEQYF. The CDR3 DNA reads TGTGCCAGCAGTTACACGCTAGCGGGAGCCTACGAGCAGTACTTC. J is TRBJ2-7 and V is TRBV6-2 or TRBV6-3; 10 bases line up with TRBD2. Germline loops: CDR1 MNHEY, CDR2 SVGEGT. The J segment lost 2 bases and the V segment lost 2 bases, leaving 3 bases of the junction unmatched. This CDR3 spans 15 amino acids.

The table lists this clonotype with many counts. V usage is TRBV12-3 or TRBV12-4 and J usage is TRBJ1-1, with TRBD1 as a possible D gene (5 bases). There are 16 residues in the CDR3. The V end was cut by 3 bases, the J end by 5 bases, with 19 bases between. For the CDR3, the DNA is TGTGCCAGCAGTTTCCTTTTCCCGGGCCCAGGGACTGAAGCTTTCTTT. Translation gives CASSFLFPGPGTEAFF.

J is TRBJ2-7 and V is TRBV18, with 8 bases matching TRBD1. With V trimmed by 3 bases and J by 4 bases, 8 bases remained unmatched. CDR1 and CDR2 from the germline V gene are KGHSH and LQKENI. The CDR3 is 15 amino acids. CDR3 DNA: TGTGCCAGCTCACCCGGACAGGGAACCCAGTACGAGCAGTACTTC. Translating it yields CASSPGQGTQYEQYF.